The next 29 T cell receptor beta chains were all read from a single sample in a study of blood T cell repertoires in COVID-19. Only in-frame clones appear in the TCRdb table, and some are missing; sequencing was by immunoSEQ multiplex PCR. This table has 100,000 to 150,000 clones, around 83% appearing once. Sequencing input: peripheral blood. The receptor set was obtained from a woman older than 75 with COVID-19, enrolled during active disease.

This clone showed up just once. J is TRBJ2-3 and V is TRBV5-1; 9 bases are shared with TRBD1. Germline assignment: CDR1 SGHRS and CDR2 YFSETQ. With 4 bases clipped from V and 1 base from J, the junction kept 4 bases outside the gene matches. The CDR3 loop spans 15 amino acids. As DNA, the CDR3 is TGCGCCAGCAGCCCCCGGACAGGGGGCACAGATACGCAGTATTTT. Translating gives CASSPRTGGTDTQYF.

The sample holds a few counts of this clone. The chain carries TRBV28 and TRBJ1-2, with 9 positions matching TRBD1. The CDR3 covers 13 residues. V shed 10 bases, J shed 3 bases, and the junction held 6 bases outside the gene matches. Germline values: CDR1 MDHEN, CDR2 SYDVKM. CDR3 nucleotide sequence: TGTGCCACGAAGGGACAGGGCTACTATGGCTACACCTTC. Its translation: CATKGQGYYGYTF.

The chain uses TRBV9 and TRBJ2-1; 13 nucleotides align to TRBD2. Germline CDR1 SGDLS, CDR2 YYNGEE. V lost 4 bases and J lost 7; bases outside the gene matches: 5. This CDR3 has 15 residues. The CDR3 nucleotides read TGTGCCAGCAGCTTAAGGACTAGCGGGAGAAATGAGCAGTTCTTC. Translated: CASSLRTSGRNEQFF.

The chain employs TRBV7-2 and TRBJ2-2; TRBD2 might be the D (6 bases). CDR1 and CDR2 from the germline V gene are SGHTA and FQGNSA. The CDR3 loop spans 16 amino acids. Between the trimmed V and J ends, which lost 4 bases and 5 bases, there was a span of 17 bases. The CDR3, as DNA: TGTGCCAGCAGCTCCCCGGCGGGAAGGGTTACCGGGGAGCTGTTTTTT. Translation gives CASSSPAGRVTGELFF.

This chain connects TRBV4-2 to TRBJ2-7; TRBD1 is a possible D gene (5 bases). The CDR3 extends over 15 amino acids. Germline CDR1 is LGHNA and CDR2 is YNFKEQ. V was clipped by 1 base and J by 4 bases, with 14 bases between them. CDR3 residues: CASSQVEVQAYEQYF. As DNA, the CDR3 is TGTGCCAGCAGCCAAGTAGAGGTACAGGCTTACGAGCAGTACTTC.

CDR3 region: CASSPGQYTEAFF. The CDR3 DNA sequence: TGTGCCAGCAGTCCGGGACAGTACACTGAAGCTTTCTTT. The V call is TRBV28, the J call TRBJ1-1, with 7 bases matching TRBD1. Per germline, CDR1 MDHEN and CDR2 SYDVKM. The CDR3 loop spans 13 amino acids. The V gene end was trimmed by 5 bases and the J gene end by 3 bases; junction bases not matched to a gene: 3.

This chain joins TRBV5-1 and TRBJ2-1, with 12 nucleotides matching TRBD2. Per the germline V gene, CDR1 is SGHRS and CDR2 is YFSETQ. Trimming cost V 1 base and J 8 bases; bases outside gene matches: 7. This CDR3 is 16 amino acids long. The CDR3 loop is CASSLQTSGSRYEQFF. The CDR3, as DNA: TGCGCCAGCAGCTTGCAGACTAGCGGGAGTAGGTATGAGCAGTTCTTC.

The V call is TRBV2, the J call TRBJ2-1; D not resolved. This CDR3 comprises 12 residues. CDR1 is SNHLY and CDR2 is FYNNEI in the germline V gene. Trimming stripped 6 bases from V and 9 bases from J, with 12 bases between. The CDR3 loop reads CASSAVLGEQFF. The CDR3 DNA reads TGTGCCAGCAGCGCGGTATTGGGTGAGCAGTTCTTC.

V is TRBV5-5 and J is TRBJ1-2; no clear D gene. This CDR3 has 15 amino acids. Germline V gene sequence: CDR1 SGHKS, CDR2 YYEKEE (reference sequence). V was pared by 0 bases and J by 4 bases, with 13 bases between. This chain's CDR3 is CASSLAPGRGYGYTF. Here the CDR3 DNA reads TGTGCCAGCAGCTTGGCCCCAGGACGGGGCTATGGCTACACCTTC.

By its share, this clone is large. This chain uses TRBV6-2 or TRBV6-3 with TRBJ2-7; 9 bases fit TRBD1. J was trimmed by 1 base and V by 2 bases; bases with no gene match: 3. In germline, CDR1 is MNHEY, CDR2 SVGEGT. The CDR3 totals 15 residues. The CDR3 bases are TGTGCCAGCAGTTACGACGGGACAGGGTCCTACGAGCAGTACTTC. Translating it yields CASSYDGTGSYEQYF.

V usage is TRBV5-1 and J usage is TRBJ2-1; D call uncertain. The CDR3 sequence is 16 residues long. V gave up 2 bases and J gave up 7 bases, with 19 bases separating them. Germline CDR1 and CDR2: SGHRS and YFSETQ. CDR3 amino acids: CASSLDFPSSINEQFF. CDR3 bases: TGCGCCAGCAGCTTAGACTTCCCATCCTCCATAAATGAGCAGTTCTTC.

This chain connects TRBV15 to TRBJ2-1; 11 nucleotides match TRBD1. Germline V lookup: CDR1 LNHNV, CDR2 YYDKDF (reference sequence). This CDR3 comprises 18 residues. V was clipped by 6 bases and J by 6 bases; unmatched bases: 16. CDR3 bases: TGTGCCACCAGGAGGTTGCCTTCGGACAGGGGGCTTTCCAATGAGCAGTTCTTC. Translated: CATRRLPSDRGLSNEQFF.

The chain uses TRBV11-2 and TRBJ1-2; D ambiguous. Looked up from germline, CDR1 is SGHAT and CDR2 is FQNNGV. This CDR3 comprises 15 residues. V was trimmed by 5 bases and J by 7 bases, leaving 20 bases between them. The CDR3 sequence: CASSPSALREGGYTF. CDR3 coding DNA: TGTGCCAGCAGCCCTTCGGCACTTCGGGAGGGTGGCTACACCTTC.

This sequence joins TRBV9 and TRBJ1-1; perhaps TRBD1 as D (6 bases). The CDR3 runs 15 residues. The V end was cut by 3 bases, the J end by 1 base, with 13 bases between. Germline V lookup: CDR1 SGDLS, CDR2 YYNGEE. CDR3 residues: CASSGGHLGNTEAFF. The CDR3 region has the DNA TGTGCCAGCAGCGGGGGACACCTAGGGAACACTGAAGCTTTCTTT. The full variable domain, its missing parts supplied by reference TRBV9 and TRBJ1-1, is DSGVTQTPKHLITATGQRVTLRCSPRSGDLSVYWYQQSLDQGLQFLIQYYNGEERAKGNILERFSAQQFPDLHSELNLSSLELGDSALYFCASSGGHLGNTEAFFGQGTRLTVV.

This clone was recorded only once. J is TRBJ2-7 and V is TRBV5-6; tentatively, D is TRBD2 (5 bases). Trimming removed 3 bases from V and 2 bases from J, with 12 bases in between. Germline values: CDR1 SGHDT, CDR2 YYEEEE. This CDR3 is built from 14 residues. The DNA for the CDR3 is TGTGCCAGCAGCTCAGAGCTAGCCCCCTACGAGCAGTACTTC. Translation gives CASSSELAPYEQYF.

The V call is TRBV3-1 (or the pseudogene TRBV3-2), the J call TRBJ2-7, with TRBD2 matching 7 bases. From germline, CDR1 is LGHDT and CDR2 YNNKEL (reference sequence). The CDR3 runs to 12 residues. Trimming cost V 3 bases and J 4 bases; bases outside gene matches: 0. CDR3 nucleotide sequence: TGTGCCAGCAGCCATAGCGGGTACGAGCAGTACTTC. It specifies CASSHSGYEQYF.

The chain has TRBV3-1 (or the pseudogene TRBV3-2) and TRBJ1-5; a possible D gene is TRBD1 (6 bases). The CDR3 spans 16 residues. Germline V lookup: CDR1 LGHDT, CDR2 YNNKEL (reference sequence). V gave up 3 bases and J gave up 4 bases, with 16 bases separating them. CDR3 in DNA: TGTGCCAGCAGCCAGACCTTGGGGGCTAGTAATCAGCCCCAGCATTTT. Amino acid sequence: CASSQTLGASNQPQHF.

This chain links TRBV11-1 with TRBJ2-5; 8 positions match TRBD1. V shed 6 bases, J shed 7 bases, and the junction held 10 bases outside the gene matches. This CDR3 has 14 amino acids. Germline V CDR1 and CDR2: SGHAT, FQDESV (reference sequence). CDR3: CASRPNQGAGTQYF. Here the CDR3 DNA reads TGTGCCAGCAGGCCAAACCAGGGGGCAGGGACCCAGTACTTC.

V gene TRBV7-8 combines with J gene TRBJ2-3; D unresolved. Trimming took off 4 bases at V and 6 bases at J, with 8 bases between the two ends. Germline V gene data show CDR1 as SGHVS and CDR2 as FQNEAQ. The CDR3 runs 12 residues. The CDR3 DNA is TGTGCCAGCAGCTACGGGTATGATACGCAGTATTTT. It translates to CASSYGYDTQYF.

The V and J genes are TRBV2 and TRBJ2-1, with 11 positions matching TRBD2. CDR1 and CDR2 (germline): SNHLY, FYNNEI. J lost 9 bases, V lost 6 bases, and 4 bases had no gene match. The CDR3 extends over 13 amino acids. DNA for the CDR3: TGTGCCAGCAGCGTAGGGACTAGCGGTGAGCAGTTCTTC. Protein sequence: CASSVGTSGEQFF.

The chain recombines TRBV7-3 with TRBJ2-7; no firm D call. The CDR3 sequence is 13 residues long. Trimming pared 4 bases from V and 7 bases from J, leaving 14 bases between. CDR1 is SGHTA, CDR2 FQGTGA, per germline. CDR3 in DNA: TGTGCCAGCAGCTCCGTACTTGCTGGTGAGCAGTACTTC. Translated: CASSSVLAGEQYF.

J is TRBJ2-2 and V is TRBV7-2; 9 bases line up with TRBD2. Germline loops: CDR1 SGHTA, CDR2 FQGNSA. V dropped 0 bases and J dropped 0; count of bases not matched to a gene: 2. The CDR3 has 17 residues. The CDR3, as DNA: TGTGCCAGCAGCTTAGCGGCGGGAGGGACGAACACCGGGGAGCTGTTTTTT. Its translation is CASSLAAGGTNTGELFF.

This chain connects TRBV15 to TRBJ1-4; a possible D gene is TRBD1 (5 bases). CDR3 size: 15 residues. CDR1 LNHNV and CDR2 YYDKDF come from the germline V gene (reference sequence). Deletions cut 0 bases from V and 4 bases from J, with 9 bases between. The CDR3 region is CATSRDWTSNEKLFF. CDR3 bases: TGTGCCACCAGCAGAGATTGGACAAGTAATGAAAAACTGTTTTTT.

The chain combines TRBV7-3 with TRBJ2-2; 8 bases agree with TRBD2. Looked up from germline, CDR1 is SGHTA and CDR2 is FQGTGA. This CDR3 region has 16 residues. V shed 3 bases and J 5 bases; nucleotides not matched to a gene: 8. In DNA, the CDR3 is TGTGCCAGCAGCTTTTATCCCGGGACTAGTACCGGGGAGCTGTTTTTT. Protein sequence: CASSFYPGTSTGELFF.

This chain connects TRBV5-4 to TRBJ2-7; TRBD2 aligns across 11 bases. With 4 bases clipped from V and 0 bases from J, the junction kept 6 bases outside the gene matches. The CDR3 totals 16 residues. Germline CDR1 SGHNT, CDR2 YYREEE (reference sequence). CDR3 in amino acids: CASSPRTSGFSYEQYF. CDR3 DNA sequence: TGTGCCAGCAGCCCGCGGACTAGCGGGTTCTCCTACGAGCAGTACTTC.

V and J are TRBV5-6 and TRBJ1-2, with 9 nucleotides matching TRBD1. The V gene's germline CDR1 is SGHDT and CDR2 YYEEEE. The CDR3 is 12 amino acids. V was clipped by 3 bases and J by 8 bases; unmatched bases: 2. CDR3: CASSWDRVGYTF. The CDR3 region has the DNA TGTGCCAGCAGCTGGGACAGGGTCGGCTACACCTTC.

As for this clone: Other DNA sequences in the same sample also yield this CDR3. The chain is built from TRBV7-2 and TRBJ2-5, with a tentative D call TRBD2 (5 bases). The V end lost 5 bases, the J end lost 5 bases, and 12 bases lay between the germline ends. Germline CDR1 reads SGHTA; CDR2 reads FQGNSA. This CDR3 is 13 amino acids long. The DNA for the CDR3 is TGTGCCAGCAGCCGCACTAGTTCTGAGACCCAGTACTTC. Translating gives CASSRTSSETQYF.

V is TRBV6-4 and J is TRBJ2-2, with D possibly matching TRBD2 (5 bases). Germline V gives CDR1 MRHNA, CDR2 SNTAGT. V was shortened by 6 bases and J by 4 bases, with 9 bases between the two germline ends. This CDR3 contains 13 residues. CDR3 sequence: CASRGVGTGELFF. The DNA of the CDR3 is TGTGCCAGCAGGGGAGTAGGCACCGGGGAGCTGTTTTTT.

V usage is TRBV28 and J usage is TRBJ2-5; 7 bases align to TRBD1. Germline values: CDR1 MDHEN, CDR2 SYDVKM. The CDR3 is 16 amino acids. Unmatched junction bases numbered 14, after V lost 5 bases and J lost 5 bases. CDR3 nucleotide sequence: TGTGCCAGCAGTAAGGGGACAGTCGCGGACGAGGAGACCCAGTACTTC. It yields the protein CASSKGTVADEETQYF.